Listed below are T cell receptor beta chains from one sample, sequenced in a study of monozygotic twins with inflammatory bowel disease. Following a re-call of the 5' RACE reads, TCRdb has one entry per CDR3 protein and lacks DNA. The sample's table shows around 380,000 distinct CDR3 sequences. Sample: blood. These receptors all stem from a human donor with ulcerative colitis or Crohn's disease, or a healthy co-twin of an affected twin (not recorded which). Each CDR3 is given with its conserved first and last residue.

v_gene	j_gene	CDR3aa
TRBV6-1	TRBJ1-4	CASTPLRGEPTNEKLFF
TRBV7-2	TRBJ2-1	CASSSAFDEQFF
TRBV5-1	TRBJ2-7	CASSPNQGHEQYF
TRBV30	TRBJ2-7	CAWSDGAGNGYEQYF
TRBV5-6	TRBJ1-1	CASSLTGADTEAFF
TRBV19	TRBJ1-5	CASSDSTHSNQPQHF
TRBV7-9	TRBJ1-1	CASSAFKNTEAFF
TRBV7-7	TRBJ1-2	CASSSNARFYGYTF
TRBV9	TRBJ2-3	CASSVGPAGESDTQYF
TRBV24-1	TRBJ2-1	CATSDLGQGKQFF
TRBV5-1	TRBJ2-1	CASSRTSVSSYNEQFF
TRBV21-1	TRBJ2-6	CASSKGTGFSGANVLTF
TRBV9	TRBJ2-1	CASSGAADGYNEQFF
TRBV18	TRBJ1-2	CASSPDGGLGYTF
TRBV20-1	TRBJ2-1	CSARDTLASGYNEQFF
TRBV5-6	TRBJ2-7	CASRTSGGPTYEQYF
TRBV12-3/TRBV12-4	TRBJ2-1	CASSFATFREGFYNEQFF
TRBV7-2	TRBJ2-1	CASSQRAGGPYNEQFF
TRBV11-2	TRBJ1-4	CASSSPGQGVLPQNEKLFF
TRBV7-2	TRBJ2-7	CASSPEPLVVYEQYF
TRBV20-1	TRBJ2-2	CSGIRGGESTGELFF
TRBV5-1	TRBJ2-1	CASSFPSGSDEQFF
TRBV27	TRBJ2-1	CASSPPTSGRNEQFF
TRBV5-1	TRBJ2-4	CASSSGTPLIQYF
TRBV30	TRBJ1-2	CAWIRTTTYGYTF
TRBV6-1	TRBJ1-2	CASSAKQGGDGYTF
TRBV15	TRBJ1-1	CATSRAITWNTEAFF
TRBV28	TRBJ2-1	CASFPRRAGGPINEQFF
TRBV12-3/TRBV12-4	TRBJ2-7	CASSHLGQGLNEQYF
TRBV6-2/TRBV6-3	TRBJ2-1	CASSYEDKTYNEQFF
TRBV11-2	TRBJ1-1	CASSFGQGGAEAFF
TRBV5-1	TRBJ2-5	CASSLYTGNQETQYF
TRBV5-1	TRBJ1-5	CASSLAVNQPQHF
TRBV14	TRBJ1-1	CASSHLWAGDSGRNTEAFF
TRBV10-3	TRBJ1-4	CAISTGGLNEKLFF
TRBV5-4	TRBJ1-4	CASSLGPGEKLFF
TRBV6-5	TRBJ2-1	CTAGLDPRNEQFF
TRBV10-3	TRBJ2-2	CAIAAGASRGELFF
TRBV3-1	TRBJ2-4	CASSLTAGLAKNIQYF
TRBV2	TRBJ1-1	CASSTTGGTIKGEAFF
TRBV5-1	TRBJ2-2	CASSLAMTAGELFF
TRBV27	TRBJ2-1	CASSPQGNNEQFF
TRBV14	TRBJ2-3	CASSQIGALTDTQYF
TRBV20-1	TRBJ1-4	CSARFGATNEKLFF
TRBV30	TRBJ1-6	CAWRVGGDSPPLHF
TRBV5-1	TRBJ2-2	CASSLRVDTGELFF
TRBV9	TRBJ2-3	CASSAEGGLYTDTQYF
TRBV20-1	TRBJ2-7	CSASVREEQYF
TRBV28	TRBJ1-5	CASSRGRRGNQPQHF
TRBV29-1	TRBJ1-1	CSVEKSMNTEAFF
TRBV6-5	TRBJ2-7	CASSSSGTGGSYEQYF
TRBV5-6	TRBJ2-3	CASSLSSTDTQYF
TRBV18	TRBJ2-3	CASSPFVGTAESSTDTQYF
TRBV10-3	TRBJ2-1	CAISADRGSNEQFF
TRBV20-1	TRBJ2-3	CSARAPRRGYTDTQYF
TRBV11-2	TRBJ2-6	CASRKGGQGPSGANVLTF
TRBV28	TRBJ2-3	CASSTGTGGFYTQYF